This note documents a single T cell receptor beta chain sequence. Libraries were prepared by immunoSEQ multiplex PCR; TCRdb keeps only in-frame clonotypes and omits some of them. The sample has under 85,000 clones, 80% to 90% seen once. The entry originates in a study of siplizumab effects on memory and regulatory T cells. The CDR3 is 12 amino acids. Per the germline V gene, CDR1 is ENHRY and CDR2 is SYGVKD. The germline V and J ends were trimmed by 8 bases and 2 bases, with 9 bases remaining between them. The chain is built from TRBV10-3 and TRBJ1-2; TRBD1 might be the D (6 bases). This receptor was identified in a human donor in good health. Sequencing was carried out using Tregs sorted from blood. This CDR3 reads CAIGTPNYGYTF. CDR3 sequence (DNA): TGTGCCATCGGGACACCGAACTATGGCTACACCTTC.